This TCR beta chain comes out of a study of blood T cell repertoires in COVID-19. Study context: The origin of the acute and convalescent COVID-19 samples was the United States, Italy and Spain.

CDR1 is LNHNV and CDR2 is YYDKDF in the germline V gene (reference sequence). After removal of 1 base from V and 1 base from J, the junction contained 17 bases not matched to a gene. The CDR3 consists of 20 residues. Sequencing was performed with immunoSEQ multiplex PCR; in TCRdb, only in-frame clones are kept and a portion is missing. This table has about 220,000 clones, around 84% appearing once. J is TRBJ2-7 and V is TRBV15, with 9 bases matching TRBD2. The sequence was obtained from a man aged 50-59 years with active or convalescent COVID-19. What was sequenced was peripheral blood. The CDR3 here is CATSRVGSWGASGVSYEQYF. In DNA, the CDR3 is TGTGCCACCAGCAGAGTGGGGTCCTGGGGGGCTAGCGGGGTTTCCTACGAGCAGTACTTC.